Here is one T cell receptor beta chain with its context. What it binds is not known. This entry belongs to a study of T cell repertoires in cytomegalovirus infection. Overall study: Well-studied HLA-B-restricted CMV epitopes were used in the study alongside recently identified HLA-C-restricted ones. Public TCR beta signatures were indicative of both CMV infection and a matching HLA type. Findings of the study overall: HLA-C-restricted CMV clonotypes gave the most frequent clonotype in two of eight donors. Cumulative public TCR beta family frequency identified CMV carriers with the relevant HLA.

This CDR3 is 17 amino acids long. CDR1 is LNHNV and CDR2 is YYDKDF in the germline V gene (reference sequence). J was trimmed by 8 bases and V by 5 bases; bases with no gene match: 11. TCRdb redid the calling of the reads with MiXCR, one entry per CDR3 protein. The sample shows some 940,000 distinct CDR3 sequences, roughly 30% of them seen only once. This sample comprised cultured CD8+ T cells from PBMCs, obtained from culture after CMV antigen stimulation. This clonotype was obtained from a human donor in good health (CMV status not recorded). Some clones in this sample may be carry-over from other donors' samples. The chain has TRBV15 and TRBJ1-6; the match to TRBD1 covers 11 bases. CDR3 in amino acids: CATSPTMRDRGYSPLHF. In nucleotides, the CDR3 is TGTGCCACCAGCCCCACGATGAGGGACAGGGGGTATTCACCCCTCCACTTT.